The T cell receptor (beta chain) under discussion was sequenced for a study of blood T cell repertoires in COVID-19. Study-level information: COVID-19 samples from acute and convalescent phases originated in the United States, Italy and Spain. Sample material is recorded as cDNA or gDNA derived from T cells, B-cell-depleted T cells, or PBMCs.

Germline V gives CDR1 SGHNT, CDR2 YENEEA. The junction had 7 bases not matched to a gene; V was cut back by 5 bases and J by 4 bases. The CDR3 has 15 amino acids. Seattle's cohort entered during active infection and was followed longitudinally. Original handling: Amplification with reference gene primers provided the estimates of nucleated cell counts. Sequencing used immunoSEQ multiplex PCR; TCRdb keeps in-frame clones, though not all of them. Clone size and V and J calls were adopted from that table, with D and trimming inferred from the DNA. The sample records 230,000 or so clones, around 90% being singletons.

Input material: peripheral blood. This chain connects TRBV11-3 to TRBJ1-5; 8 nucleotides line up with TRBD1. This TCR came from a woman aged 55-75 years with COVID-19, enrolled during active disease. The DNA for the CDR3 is TGTGCCAGCAGCAGAGGACAGGGAGGAAATCAGCCCCAGCATTTT. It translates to CASSRGQGGNQPQHF. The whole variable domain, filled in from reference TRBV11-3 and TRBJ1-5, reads EAGVVQSPRYKIIEKKQPVAFWCNPISGHNTLYWYLQNLGQGPELLIRYENEEAVDDSQLPKDRFSAERLKGVDSTLKIQPAELGDSAVYLCASSRGQGGNQPQHFGDGTRLSIL.